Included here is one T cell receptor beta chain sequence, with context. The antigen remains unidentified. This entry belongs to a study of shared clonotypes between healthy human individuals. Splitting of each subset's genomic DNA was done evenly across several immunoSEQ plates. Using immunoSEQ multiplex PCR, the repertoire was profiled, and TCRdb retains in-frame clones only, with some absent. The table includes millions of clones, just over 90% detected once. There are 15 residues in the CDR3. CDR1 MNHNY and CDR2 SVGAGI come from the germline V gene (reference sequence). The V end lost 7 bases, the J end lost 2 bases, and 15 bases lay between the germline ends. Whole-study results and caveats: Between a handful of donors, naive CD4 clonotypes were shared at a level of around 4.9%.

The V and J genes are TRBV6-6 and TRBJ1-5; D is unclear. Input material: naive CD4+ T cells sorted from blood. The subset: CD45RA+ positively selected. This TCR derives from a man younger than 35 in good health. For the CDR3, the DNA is TGTGCCAGCAACCCCCTCTCGGGAGGCAATCAGCCCCAGCATTTT. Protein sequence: CASNPLSGGNQPQHF.